The entry below describes one T cell receptor (beta chain). The data are from a study of T cells in tuberculosis. Assay used: immunoSEQ multiplex PCR; TCRdb lists only in-frame clones, some missing. Among around 30,000 clones, approximately 93% were seen once, and the ten largest hold about an eighth. This sample's time point: new active TB diagnosis, blood taken before or within 7 days of starting treatment. The CDR3 length is 14 residues. Trimming stripped 2 bases from V and 1 base from J, with 6 bases between. Germline V gene lookup returns CDR1 KGHSH and CDR2 LQKENI. This sequence originates from an adult with tuberculosis. V and J are TRBV18 and TRBJ1-3; D gene uncertain. The source was PBMCs, collected at tuberculosis diagnosis. The CDR3 loop is CASSPSGSGNTIYF. The CDR3, as DNA: TGTGCCAGCTCACCATCGGGGTCTGGAAACACCATATATTTT.